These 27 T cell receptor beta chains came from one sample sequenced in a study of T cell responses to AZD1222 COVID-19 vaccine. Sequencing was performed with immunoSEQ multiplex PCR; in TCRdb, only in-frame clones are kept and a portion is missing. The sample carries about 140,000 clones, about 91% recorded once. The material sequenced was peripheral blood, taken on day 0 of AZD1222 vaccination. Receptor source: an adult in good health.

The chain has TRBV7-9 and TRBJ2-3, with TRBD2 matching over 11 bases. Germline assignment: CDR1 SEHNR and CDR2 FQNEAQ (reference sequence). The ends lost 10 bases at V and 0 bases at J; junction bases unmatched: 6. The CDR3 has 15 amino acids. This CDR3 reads CATILAGGSTDTQYF. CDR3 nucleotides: TGTGCCACCATATTAGCGGGAGGGAGCACAGATACGCAGTATTTT.

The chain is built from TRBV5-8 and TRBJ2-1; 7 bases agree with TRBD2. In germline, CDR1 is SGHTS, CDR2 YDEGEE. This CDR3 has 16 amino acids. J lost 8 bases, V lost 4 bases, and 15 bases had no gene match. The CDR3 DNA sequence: TGTGCCAGCAGCCGCACCTCTAGCGGAGTCCTCGATGAGCAGTTCTTC. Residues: CASSRTSSGVLDEQFF.

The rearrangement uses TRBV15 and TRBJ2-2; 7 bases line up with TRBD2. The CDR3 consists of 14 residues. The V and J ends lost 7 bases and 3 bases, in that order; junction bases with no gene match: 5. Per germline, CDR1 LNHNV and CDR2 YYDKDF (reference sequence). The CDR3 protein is CATTSGGDTGELFF. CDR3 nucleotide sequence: TGTGCCACCACGTCGGGGGGAGACACCGGGGAGCTGTTTTTT. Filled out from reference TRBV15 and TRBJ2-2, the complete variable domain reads DAMVIQNPRYQVTQFGKPVTLSCSQTLNHNVMYWYQQKSSQAPKLLFHYYDKDFNNEADTPDNFQSRRPNTSFCFLDIRSPGLGDTAMYLCATTSGGDTGELFFGEGSRLTVL.

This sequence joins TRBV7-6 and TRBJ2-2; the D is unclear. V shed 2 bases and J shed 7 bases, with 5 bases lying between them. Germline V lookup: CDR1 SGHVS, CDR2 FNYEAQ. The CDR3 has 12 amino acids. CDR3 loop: CASSLRIGELFF. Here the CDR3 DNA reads TGTGCCAGCAGCTTAAGGATCGGGGAGCTGTTTTTT. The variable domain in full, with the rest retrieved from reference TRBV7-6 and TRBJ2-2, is GAGVSQSPRYKVTKRGQDVALRCDPISGHVSLYWYRQALGQGPEFLTYFNYEAQQDKSGLPNDRFSAERPEGSISTLTIQRTEQRDSAMYRCASSLRIGELFFGEGSRLTVL.

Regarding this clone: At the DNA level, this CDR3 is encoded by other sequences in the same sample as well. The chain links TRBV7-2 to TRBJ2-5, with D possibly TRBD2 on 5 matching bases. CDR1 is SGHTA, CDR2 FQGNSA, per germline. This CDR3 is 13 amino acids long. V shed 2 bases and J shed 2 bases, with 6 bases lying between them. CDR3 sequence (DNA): TGTGCCAGCAGCTTACTAGCTCAAGAGACCCAGTACTTC. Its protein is CASSLLAQETQYF.

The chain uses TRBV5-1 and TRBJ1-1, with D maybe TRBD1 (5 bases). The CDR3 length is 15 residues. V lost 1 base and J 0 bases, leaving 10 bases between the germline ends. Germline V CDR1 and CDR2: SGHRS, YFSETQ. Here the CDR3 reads CASSLWGSLNTEAFF. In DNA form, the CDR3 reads TGCGCCAGCAGCTTGTGGGGCAGTTTGAACACTGAAGCTTTCTTT.

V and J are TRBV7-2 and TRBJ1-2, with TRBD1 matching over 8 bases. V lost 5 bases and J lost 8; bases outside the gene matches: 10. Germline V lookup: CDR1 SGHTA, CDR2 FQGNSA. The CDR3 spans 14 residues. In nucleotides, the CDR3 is TGTGCCAGCAGCATAGGCAGGGGGCTGGGAGGCTACACCTTC. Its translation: CASSIGRGLGGYTF.

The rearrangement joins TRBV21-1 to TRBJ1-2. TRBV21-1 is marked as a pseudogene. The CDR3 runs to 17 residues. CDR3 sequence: CASSSPRGVRGEGGYTF. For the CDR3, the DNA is TGTGCCAGCAGCTCTCCGAGGGGTGTAAGAGGGGAGGGTGGCTACACCTTC.

CDR3 DNA sequence: TGTGCCACCAACCGTGGGAGACAGATCAATCAGCCCCAGCATTTT. This encodes CATNRGRQINQPQHF. The chain joins TRBV24-1 to TRBJ1-5; a possible D gene is TRBD1 (5 bases). Germline V lookup: CDR1 KGHDR, CDR2 SFDVKD. Trimming cost V 8 bases and J 3 bases, with 16 bases left between them. CDR3 size: 15 residues.

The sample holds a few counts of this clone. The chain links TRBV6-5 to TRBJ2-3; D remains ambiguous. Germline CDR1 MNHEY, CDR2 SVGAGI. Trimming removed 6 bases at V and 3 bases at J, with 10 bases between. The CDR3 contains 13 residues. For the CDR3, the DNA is TGTGCCAGCAGCCCGCTAGAAACAGATACGCAGTATTTT. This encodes CASSPLETDTQYF.

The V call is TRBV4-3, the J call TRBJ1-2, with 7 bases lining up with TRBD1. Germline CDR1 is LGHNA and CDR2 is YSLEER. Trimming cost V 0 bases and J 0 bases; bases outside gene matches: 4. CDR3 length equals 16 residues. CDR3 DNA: TGCGCCAGCAGCCAAGATCTTCAGGGGGCTAACTATGGCTACACCTTC. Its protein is CASSQDLQGANYGYTF.

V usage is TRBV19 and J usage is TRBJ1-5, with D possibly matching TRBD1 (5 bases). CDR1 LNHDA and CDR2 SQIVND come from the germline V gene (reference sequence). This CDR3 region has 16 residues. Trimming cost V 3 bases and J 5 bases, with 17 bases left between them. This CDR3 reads CASSMFGGTVDQPQHF. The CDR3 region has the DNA TGTGCCAGTAGTATGTTTGGGGGTACGGTAGATCAGCCCCAGCATTTT.

The CDR3, as DNA: TGTGCCAGCAGCTCACGGACTAGCGGGAGAGTCGATGATACGCAGTATTTT. It yields the protein CASSSRTSGRVDDTQYF. V usage is TRBV11-2 and J usage is TRBJ2-3, with 13 bases that match TRBD2. The CDR3 runs 17 residues. V gave up 4 bases and J gave up 6 bases; unmatched junction bases: 10. Germline loops: CDR1 SGHAT, CDR2 FQNNGV.

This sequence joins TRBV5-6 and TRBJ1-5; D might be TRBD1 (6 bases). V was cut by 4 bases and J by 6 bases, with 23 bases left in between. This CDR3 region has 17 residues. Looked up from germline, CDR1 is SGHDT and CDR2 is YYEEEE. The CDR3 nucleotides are TGTGCCAGCAGCCGGGGTGTGTCGGGGGCGCTGGGTCAGCCCCAGCATTTT. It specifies CASSRGVSGALGQPQHF.

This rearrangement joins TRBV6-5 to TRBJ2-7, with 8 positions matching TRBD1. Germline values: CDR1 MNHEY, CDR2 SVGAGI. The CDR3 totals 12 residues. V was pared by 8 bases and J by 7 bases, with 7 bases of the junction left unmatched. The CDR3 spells CASPDRVGEQYF. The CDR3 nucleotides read TGTGCCAGCCCGGACAGGGTGGGGGAGCAGTACTTC.

For the CDR3, the DNA is TGTGCCAGCAGCTTAGAGGGACAGGGCTCCTACGAGCAGTACTTC. This sequence encodes CASSLEGQGSYEQYF. The J gene is TRBJ2-7, the V gene TRBV7-9; 9 bases map to TRBD1. CDR3 length equals 15 residues. The germline CDR1 and CDR2 sequences are SEHNR and FQNEAQ (reference sequence). V was clipped by 1 base and J by 0 bases; unmatched bases: 1.

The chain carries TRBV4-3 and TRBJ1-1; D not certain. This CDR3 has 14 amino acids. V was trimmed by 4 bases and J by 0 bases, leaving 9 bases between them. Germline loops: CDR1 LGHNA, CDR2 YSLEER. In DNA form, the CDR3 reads TGCGCCAGCAGCCCGGGGAGCTTGAACACTGAAGCTTTCTTT. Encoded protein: CASSPGSLNTEAFF.

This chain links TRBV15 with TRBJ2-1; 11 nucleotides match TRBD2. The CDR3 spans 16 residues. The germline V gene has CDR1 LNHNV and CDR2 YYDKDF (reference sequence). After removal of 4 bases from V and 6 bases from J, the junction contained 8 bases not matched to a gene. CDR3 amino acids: CATSKNLGLAGNEQFF. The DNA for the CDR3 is TGTGCCACCAGCAAGAACCTCGGACTAGCGGGCAATGAGCAGTTCTTC.

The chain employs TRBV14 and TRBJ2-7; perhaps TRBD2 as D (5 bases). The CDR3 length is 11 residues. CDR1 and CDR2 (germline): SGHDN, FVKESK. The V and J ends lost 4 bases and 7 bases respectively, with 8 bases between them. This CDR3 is CASSRGPEQYF. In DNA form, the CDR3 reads TGTGCCAGCAGCCGAGGGCCGGAGCAGTACTTC.

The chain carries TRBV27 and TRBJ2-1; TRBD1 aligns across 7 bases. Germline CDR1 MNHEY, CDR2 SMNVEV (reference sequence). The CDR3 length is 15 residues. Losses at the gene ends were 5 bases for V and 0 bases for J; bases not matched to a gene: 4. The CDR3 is CASSDGDSSYNEQFF. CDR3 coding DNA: TGTGCCAGCAGTGACGGGGACAGCTCCTACAATGAGCAGTTCTTC.

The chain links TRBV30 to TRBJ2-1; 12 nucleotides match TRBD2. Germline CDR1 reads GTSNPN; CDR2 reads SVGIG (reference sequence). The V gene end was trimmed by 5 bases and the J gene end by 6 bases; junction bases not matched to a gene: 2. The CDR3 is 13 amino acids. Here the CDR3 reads CAWGLAGINEQFF. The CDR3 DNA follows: TGTGCCTGGGGACTAGCGGGGATCAATGAGCAGTTCTTC.

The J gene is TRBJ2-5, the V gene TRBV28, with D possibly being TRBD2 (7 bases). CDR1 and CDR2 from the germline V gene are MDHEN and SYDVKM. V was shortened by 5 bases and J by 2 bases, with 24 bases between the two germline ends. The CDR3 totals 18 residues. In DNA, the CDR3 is TGTGCCAGCAGTGTATTGGGGGAGGGGGGTTTGGAGCAAGAGACCCAGTACTTC. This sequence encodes CASSVLGEGGLEQETQYF.

CDR3 sequence: CASSMDQETQYF. Written as DNA, the CDR3 is TGTGCCAGTAGTATGGACCAAGAGACCCAGTACTTC. The chain uses TRBV19 and TRBJ2-5; D unresolved. V lost 3 bases, J lost 0 bases, and 2 bases lay in between. The CDR3 covers 12 residues. CDR1 is LNHDA, CDR2 SQIVND, per germline (reference sequence).

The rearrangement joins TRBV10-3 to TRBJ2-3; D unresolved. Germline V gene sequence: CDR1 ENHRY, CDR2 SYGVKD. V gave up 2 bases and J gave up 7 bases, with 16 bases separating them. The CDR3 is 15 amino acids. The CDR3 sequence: CAISEGTPNKNTQYF. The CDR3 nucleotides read TGTGCCATCAGTGAGGGTACACCTAATAAGAATACGCAGTATTTT.

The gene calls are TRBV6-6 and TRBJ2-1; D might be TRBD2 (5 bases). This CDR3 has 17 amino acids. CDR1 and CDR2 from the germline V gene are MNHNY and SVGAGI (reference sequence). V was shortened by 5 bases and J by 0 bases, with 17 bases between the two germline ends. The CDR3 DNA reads TGTGCCAGCAGTCGCCCCGGGGTAGCTGACTCCTACAATGAGCAGTTCTTC. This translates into CASSRPGVADSYNEQFF.

CDR3 sequence reads: CASRLGWQPVYSGNTIYF. The CDR3 DNA reads TGTGCAAGTCGCTTAGGTTGGCAGCCCGTTTACTCTGGAAACACCATATATTTT. V gene TRBV12-2 combines with J gene TRBJ1-3. TRBV12-2 is a recognized pseudogene. CDR3 length: 18 residues.

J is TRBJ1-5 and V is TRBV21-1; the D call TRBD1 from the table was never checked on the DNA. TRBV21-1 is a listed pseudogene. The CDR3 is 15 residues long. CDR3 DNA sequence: TGTGCCAGCAGCAAAGTCATGGCCTCCAATCAGCCCCAGCATTTT. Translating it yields CASSKVMASNQPQHF.